This TCR beta chain came from a study of blood T cell repertoires in COVID-19. With 2 bases removed from V and 2 bases from J, the gap between germline ends came to 13 bases. The CDR3 is 17 amino acids. Germline loops: CDR1 SGHTA, CDR2 FQGNSA. In the authors' workflow: Reference gene primers were amplified, and this amplification served to estimate nucleated cell counts. Sequencing was performed with immunoSEQ multiplex PCR; in TCRdb, only in-frame clones are kept and a portion is missing. V and J calls and clone size come straight from that table; D and trimming were deduced from the DNA. The table includes 250,000 or so clones, around four fifths detected once.

V gene TRBV7-2 combines with J gene TRBJ2-6, with D possibly TRBD2 on 7 matching bases. The sequenced sample was peripheral blood. The TCR comes from a woman aged 55-70 years with active or convalescent COVID-19. The CDR3 DNA reads TGTGCCAGCAGCTTACGGGGGGCGGTTCCTGGGGCCAACGTCCTGACTTTC. Residues: CASSLRGAVPGANVLTF.